This note documents a single TCR beta chain sequence. The antigen is not known. This sample is drawn from a study of OX40 agonist ivuxolimab in advanced cancers. Study overall: Patients undergoing dose escalation presented with hepatocellular carcinoma, melanoma, renal cell or head and neck cancer. The study's findings and limits: No antigen was identified for the clonally expanded peripheral T cells.

Per germline, CDR1 MGHRA and CDR2 YSYEKL. Trimming removed 2 bases from V and 2 bases from J, with 13 bases in between. The CDR3 is 16 amino acids. Profiling relied on immunoSEQ multiplex PCR, and the TCRdb table lists in-frame clones only, not all of them. The sample carries tens of thousands of clones, about 89% recorded once. The TCR originated in an adult with an advanced solid tumor such as melanoma, head and neck, liver or kidney cancer. Sequencing was performed on CD4+ or CD8+ T cells sorted from blood, taken in a trial of the OX40 agonist ivuxolimab. This chain joins TRBV4-1 and TRBJ2-1; D may be TRBD1 or TRBD2 (5 bases each). CDR3 loop: CASSQTSPGPYNEQFF. CDR3 sequence (DNA): TGCGCCAGCAGCCAAACCAGTCCGGGACCCTACAATGAGCAGTTCTTC.